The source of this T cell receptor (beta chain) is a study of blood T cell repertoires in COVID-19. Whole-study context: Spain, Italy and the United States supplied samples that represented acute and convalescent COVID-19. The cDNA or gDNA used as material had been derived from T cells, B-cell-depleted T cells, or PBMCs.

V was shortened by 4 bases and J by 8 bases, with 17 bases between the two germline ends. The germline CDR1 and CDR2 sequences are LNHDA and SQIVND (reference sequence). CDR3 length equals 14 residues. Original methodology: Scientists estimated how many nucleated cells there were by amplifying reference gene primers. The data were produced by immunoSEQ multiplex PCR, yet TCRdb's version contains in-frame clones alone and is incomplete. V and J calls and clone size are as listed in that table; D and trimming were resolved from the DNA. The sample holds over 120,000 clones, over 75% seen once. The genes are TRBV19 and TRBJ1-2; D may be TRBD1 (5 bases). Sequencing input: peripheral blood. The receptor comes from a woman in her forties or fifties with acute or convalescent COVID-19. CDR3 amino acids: CASSSGAESRGYTF. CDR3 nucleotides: TGTGCCAGTAGTAGTGGGGCGGAGTCTAGGGGCTACACCTTC.